This TCR beta chain is drawn from a study of response to subunit inactivated influenza vaccine. This CDR3 spans 14 amino acids. Germline V gene lookup returns CDR1 MDHEN and CDR2 SYDVKM. Trimming pared 2 bases from V and 7 bases from J, leaving 12 bases between. This clonotype has ten or more counts. TCRdb re-called the RT-PCR reads through MiXCR, storing one row per CDR3 protein. The table lists around 790,000 distinct CDR3 sequences, around 20% of them singletons. This TCR came from a man over 45 who received an inactivated influenza vaccine. V gene TRBV28 combines with J gene TRBJ1-5; D is unresolved. The material sequenced was PBMCs from blood, taken 5 days after vaccination. This CDR3 is CASSLGVTLQPQHF. In DNA, the CDR3 is TGTGCCAGCAGTTTAGGTGTGACCCTACAGCCCCAGCATTTT.